The 32 T cell receptor beta chains below come from one sample, sequenced in a study of cytomegalovirus exposure and HLA in healthy donors. The data were produced by immunoSEQ multiplex PCR, yet TCRdb's version contains in-frame clones alone and is incomplete. The repertoire holds roughly 82,000 clones, with 85% to 95% as singletons. The sample taken for sequencing was PBMCs. These receptors originate from a man aged 18-30 years in good health and CMV-seronegative.

The J gene is TRBJ2-7, the V gene TRBV6-5; maybe TRBD2 (6 bases). Germline-derived CDR1 and CDR2 are MNHEY and SVGAGI. Deletions cut 0 bases from V and 4 bases from J, with 13 bases between. This CDR3 spans 15 amino acids. The CDR3 nucleotides are TGTGCCAGCAGTTACTCAGGAGGGCTGTGGTACGAGCAGTACTTC. Translated: CASSYSGGLWYEQYF.

This clone was seen only a few times. The rearrangement joins TRBV23-1 to TRBJ1-5, with 8 bases fitting TRBD1. TRBV23-1 is annotated as an ORF whose role is uncertain. V gave up 0 bases and J gave up 0 bases; unmatched junction bases: 25. The CDR3 consists of 24 residues. The CDR3 region is CASSQSGVSFQIRQGQVSNQPQHF. CDR3 bases: TGCGCCAGCAGTCAATCGGGCGTTTCCTTCCAGATACGACAGGGGCAGGTTAGCAATCAGCCCCAGCATTTT.

The chain couples TRBV2 to TRBJ1-5, with D possibly being TRBD1 (5 bases). The CDR3 is 12 amino acids. With 7 bases removed from V and 6 bases from J, the gap between germline ends came to 10 bases. Looked up from germline, CDR1 is SNHLY and CDR2 is FYNNEI. CDR3 region: CASTGDGQPQHF. The CDR3 DNA reads TGTGCCAGCACGGGGGACGGTCAGCCCCAGCATTTT.

V gene TRBV5-5 combines with J gene TRBJ1-1; a weak D match, TRBD1 (6 bases). Between the trimmed V and J ends, which lost 4 bases and 1 base, there was a span of 14 bases. This CDR3 is built from 15 residues. The germline CDR1 and CDR2 sequences are SGHKS and YYEKEE (reference sequence). CDR3 nucleotide sequence: TGTGCCAGCAGCCTCCACGACAGGCGGAACACTGAAGCTTTCTTT. It encodes CASSLHDRRNTEAFF.

The chain carries TRBV18 and TRBJ1-4; no clear D gene. Germline CDR1 and CDR2: KGHSH and LQKENI. The CDR3 contains 14 residues. Trimming removed 3 bases from V and 7 bases from J, with 12 bases in between. CDR3 region: CASSPREEGEKLFF. As DNA, the CDR3 is TGTGCCAGCTCACCCCGGGAGGAGGGTGAAAAACTGTTTTTT. Complete variable domain (other parts from reference TRBV18 and TRBJ1-4): NAGVMQNPRHLVRRRGQEARLRCSPMKGHSHVYWYRQLPEEGLKFMVYLQKENIIDESGMPKERFSAEFPKEGPSILRIQQVVRGDSAAYFCASSPREEGEKLFFGSGTQLSVL.

The chain couples TRBV7-2 to TRBJ2-2; 9 bases line up with TRBD2. V gave up 6 bases and J gave up 7 bases; unmatched junction bases: 9. The CDR3 extends over 15 amino acids. Per the germline V gene, CDR1 is SGHTA and CDR2 is FQGNSA. CDR3 sequence (DNA): TGTGCCAGCAGGGCGGGAGGGCCGATGGGCGGGGAGCTGTTTTTT. As protein: CASRAGGPMGGELFF.

The chain carries TRBV12-1 and TRBJ2-3; the table's D call, TRBD1, has no DNA check behind it. TRBV12-1 is a recognized pseudogene. The CDR3 is 15 residues long. This CDR3 is CASSWRDRASDTQYF. As DNA, the CDR3 is TGTGCCAGCAGCTGGCGGGACAGGGCCTCAGATACGCAGTATTTT.

CDR3 nucleotide sequence: TGTGCCTGGACTCTAGGGGGAAATCAGCCCCAGCATTTT. Translated, it gives CAWTLGGNQPQHF. The V gene is TRBV30, the J gene TRBJ1-5; D possibly corresponds to TRBD1 (6 bases). The CDR3 is 13 amino acids. The germline V gene has CDR1 GTSNPN and CDR2 SVGIG (reference sequence). V was pared by 4 bases and J by 4 bases, with 11 bases between. The full variable domain, in which reference TRBV30 and TRBJ1-5 provide the parts outside the CDR3, is SQTIHQWPATLVQPVGSPLSLECTVEGTSNPNLYWYRQAAGRGLQLLFYSVGIGQISSEVPQNLSASRPQDRQFILSSKKLLLSDSGFYLCAWTLGGNQPQHFGDGTRLSIL.

This chain joins TRBV2 and TRBJ1-6, with a possible D match to TRBD1 (5 bases). The CDR3 is 16 amino acids. Trimming took 7 bases from V and 9 from J, leaving 22 bases between them. Per the germline V gene, CDR1 is SNHLY and CDR2 is FYNNEI. CDR3 sequence reads: CASKGREGRSSSPLHF. The CDR3 region has the DNA TGTGCCAGCAAAGGCAGGGAGGGTAGAAGTAGTTCACCCCTCCACTTT.

This clone was observed once. The chain couples TRBV10-3 to TRBJ1-2; TRBD1 matches at 12 bases. The CDR3 contains 18 residues. V was pared by 2 bases and J by 5 bases, with 12 bases of the junction left unmatched. Germline V gene lookup returns CDR1 ENHRY and CDR2 SYGVKD. CDR3 sequence reads: CAISELGQGATFWYGYTF. The CDR3 DNA follows: TGTGCCATCAGTGAGCTGGGACAGGGGGCGACGTTTTGGTATGGCTACACCTTC.

The chain joins TRBV28 to TRBJ2-1; D gene ambiguous. Germline assignment: CDR1 MDHEN and CDR2 SYDVKM. This CDR3 region has 12 residues. Deletions cut 6 bases from V and 6 bases from J, with 9 bases between. For the CDR3, the DNA is TGTGCCAGCAGCTCCACTGGCAATGAGCAGTTCTTC. Amino acid sequence: CASSSTGNEQFF.

DNA for the CDR3: TGTGCCAGCAGCTTTGCCAGGTTGAGCACAGATACGCAGTATTTT. Translated, it gives CASSFARLSTDTQYF. The chain couples TRBV7-2 to TRBJ2-3; D remains unclear. The CDR3 length is 15 residues. Trimming stripped 3 bases from V and 0 bases from J, with 10 bases between. The germline V gene encodes CDR1 SGHTA and CDR2 FQGNSA.

This chain joins TRBV11-2 and TRBJ1-2; 10 nucleotides align to TRBD1. The junction had 5 bases not matched to a gene; V was cut back by 6 bases and J by 7 bases. This CDR3 contains 13 residues. CDR1 and CDR2 from the germline V gene are SGHAT and FQNNGV. The CDR3 protein is CASRMGQGFGYTF. For the CDR3, the DNA is TGTGCCAGCAGGATGGGACAGGGGTTTGGCTACACCTTC.

The chain combines TRBV6-5 with TRBJ2-7, with D possibly matching TRBD1 (5 bases). The CDR3 covers 13 residues. The V end lost 6 bases, the J end lost 3 bases, and 12 bases lay between the germline ends. Germline V gene data show CDR1 as MNHEY and CDR2 as SVGAGI. The CDR3 coding sequence is TGTGCCAGCAGACCAGGGATCCTCTACGAGCAGTACTTC. Translating gives CASRPGILYEQYF.

This clone appeared once. The chain combines TRBV6-6 with TRBJ1-2; D gene uncertain. Between the trimmed V and J ends, which lost 8 bases and 4 bases, there was a span of 11 bases. This CDR3 spans 12 amino acids. Germline V CDR1 and CDR2: MNHNY, SVGAGI (reference sequence). The CDR3 here is CASREGLYGYTF. For the CDR3, the DNA is TGTGCCAGCCGGGAGGGCCTCTATGGCTACACCTTC.

This chain uses TRBV6-6 with TRBJ1-3, with 8 bases fitting TRBD1. The CDR3 covers 14 residues. Germline V CDR1 and CDR2: MNHNY, SVGAGI (reference sequence). Trimming removed 8 bases from V and 2 bases from J; junction bases left unmatched: 5. The CDR3 here is CASHRGGAGNTIYF. CDR3 nucleotides: TGTGCCAGCCACAGGGGGGGGGCTGGAAACACCATATATTTT.

A few counts support this clone. V is TRBV4-1 and J is TRBJ2-3; 7 nucleotides agree with TRBD2. V dropped 4 bases and J dropped 5; count of bases not matched to a gene: 12. The CDR3 runs to 16 residues. Germline V gene data show CDR1 as MGHRA and CDR2 as YSYEKL. The CDR3 loop is CASSRSPGLEIDTQYF. The CDR3 coding sequence is TGCGCCAGCAGCCGATCACCCGGACTAGAGATAGATACGCAGTATTTT.

This chain connects TRBV4-2 to TRBJ2-1, with a weak D call TRBD2 (6 bases). Trimming stripped 0 bases from V and 10 bases from J, with 16 bases between. The CDR3 consists of 15 residues. Germline assignment: CDR1 LGHNA and CDR2 YNFKEQ. CDR3 nucleotides: TGTGCCAGCAGCCAAGATCAGAGCGGGTCTCGGGAGCAGTTCTTC. Translated: CASSQDQSGSREQFF.

The chain links TRBV11-2 to TRBJ1-5; 9 bases match TRBD1. Per germline, CDR1 SGHAT and CDR2 FQNNGV. After removal of 4 bases from V and 6 bases from J, the junction contained 4 bases not matched to a gene. CDR3 size: 14 residues. The CDR3: CASSSTGGGQPQHF. DNA of the CDR3: TGTGCCAGCAGCTCCACAGGGGGCGGTCAGCCCCAGCATTTT. The whole variable domain, filled in from reference TRBV11-2 and TRBJ1-5, reads EAGVAQSPRYKIIEKRQSVAFWCNPISGHATLYWYQQILGQGPKLLIQFQNNGVVDDSQLPKDRFSAERLKGVDSTLKIQPAKLEDSAVYLCASSSTGGGQPQHFGDGTRLSIL.

CDR3 DNA: TGTGCCAGCAGTTCTGCCGACAGGGTCTATGGCTACACCTTC. This translates into CASSSADRVYGYTF. This chain uses TRBV6-6 with TRBJ1-2, with 7 bases lining up with TRBD1. CDR3 length: 14 residues. The junction had 6 bases not matched to a gene; V was cut back by 4 bases and J by 4 bases. CDR1 MNHNY and CDR2 SVGAGI come from the germline V gene (reference sequence).

The chain is built from TRBV30 and TRBJ1-2; no firm D call. Germline V gene data show CDR1 as GTSNPN and CDR2 as SVGIG (reference sequence). Trimming pared 0 bases from V and 0 bases from J, leaving 5 bases between. The CDR3 length is 13 residues. CDR3 bases: TGTGCCTGGAGTGTAGCTCCTAACTATGGCTACACCTTC. It yields the protein CAWSVAPNYGYTF. The whole variable domain, remainder taken from reference TRBV30 and TRBJ1-2, is SQTIHQWPATLVQPVGSPLSLECTVEGTSNPNLYWYRQAAGRGLQLLFYSVGIGQISSEVPQNLSASRPQDRQFILSSKKLLLSDSGFYLCAWSVAPNYGYTFGSGTRLTVV.

The chain employs TRBV6-5 and TRBJ1-4, with D possibly TRBD1 on 6 matching bases. The CDR3 totals 14 residues. Germline lookup yields CDR1 MNHEY and CDR2 SVGAGI. The germline V and J ends were trimmed by 3 bases and 7 bases, with 12 bases remaining between them. In DNA form, the CDR3 reads TGTGCCAGCAGTTATTTGGGGGCAGGTGAAAAACTGTTTTTT. Residues: CASSYLGAGEKLFF.

This chain links TRBV5-1 with TRBJ1-3, with D maybe TRBD1 (5 bases). The germline V gene has CDR1 SGHRS and CDR2 YFSETQ. V shed 6 bases and J shed 8 bases, with 15 bases lying between them. CDR3 size: 13 residues. The CDR3 sequence is CASKTGQTDTIYF. The CDR3 DNA is TGCGCCAGCAAAACAGGTCAGACGGACACCATATATTTT.

The chain recombines TRBV19 with TRBJ2-5; 8 positions agree with TRBD2. The CDR3 consists of 17 residues. Germline trimming cut 6 bases from V and 5 bases from J; bases unmatched to any gene: 17. Germline assignment: CDR1 LNHDA and CDR2 SQIVND (reference sequence). The CDR3 is CASSITVLAGPGETQYF. The CDR3 bases are TGTGCCAGTAGCATCACGGTGCTAGCGGGTCCCGGGGAGACCCAGTACTTC.

This clone was observed once. The V gene is TRBV5-1, the J gene TRBJ1-1; 7 bases map to TRBD1. The V and J ends lost 4 bases and 0 bases, in that order; junction bases with no gene match: 9. The CDR3 runs 16 residues. Germline V gene sequence: CDR1 SGHRS, CDR2 YFSETQ. The CDR3 DNA sequence: TGCGCCAGCAGCATAGGGACAGTTTCTATGAACACTGAAGCTTTCTTT. Protein: CASSIGTVSMNTEAFF.

The chain has TRBV5-1 and TRBJ1-2; no clear D gene. V was cut by 2 bases and J by 5 bases, with 10 bases left in between. Per the germline V gene, CDR1 is SGHRS and CDR2 is YFSETQ. This CDR3 is 13 amino acids long. CDR3 in amino acids: CASSLGEIYGYTF. The CDR3 coding sequence is TGCGCCAGCAGCTTAGGAGAAATTTATGGCTACACCTTC.

The rearrangement links TRBV29-1 to TRBJ1-1, with 10 bases that match TRBD1. This CDR3 spans 13 amino acids. With 7 bases clipped from V and 5 bases from J, the junction kept 7 bases outside the gene matches. Germline V CDR1 and CDR2: SQVTM, ANQGSEA. The DNA for the CDR3 is TGCAGCGGTACGGGACAGGGGTATACTGAAGCTTTCTTT. Its protein product is CSGTGQGYTEAFF.

The chain recombines TRBV18 with TRBJ2-3, with D uncertain. V lost 1 base and J 0 bases, leaving 8 bases between the germline ends. Germline CDR1 KGHSH, CDR2 LQKENI. CDR3 length: 15 amino acids. The CDR3 sequence: CASSPQEFSTDTQYF. The CDR3 coding sequence is TGTGCCAGCTCACCACAGGAGTTTAGCACAGATACGCAGTATTTT. The full variable domain, in which reference TRBV18 and TRBJ2-3 provide the parts outside the CDR3, is NAGVMQNPRHLVRRRGQEARLRCSPMKGHSHVYWYRQLPEEGLKFMVYLQKENIIDESGMPKERFSAEFPKEGPSILRIQQVVRGDSAAYFCASSPQEFSTDTQYFGPGTRLTVL.

This clone showed up just a few times. This rearrangement joins TRBV29-1 to TRBJ2-5; the match to TRBD2 covers 12 bases. The length of the CDR3 is 15 residues. Germline CDR1 and CDR2: SQVTM and ANQGSEA. The ends lost 2 bases at V and 7 bases at J; junction bases unmatched: 8. The CDR3 loop is CSVELAGGPSGTQYF. CDR3 bases: TGCAGCGTTGAACTAGCGGGAGGGCCCTCGGGGACCCAGTACTTC.

The chain uses TRBV30 and TRBJ2-6; 10 positions match TRBD1. Germline CDR1 GTSNPN, CDR2 SVGIG (reference sequence). The J segment lost 0 bases and the V segment lost 7 bases, leaving 3 bases of the junction unmatched. The CDR3 is 15 residues long. In DNA form, the CDR3 reads TGTGCCTCAGACAGGGGGCCCTCTGGGGCCAACGTCCTGACTTTC. Translation gives CASDRGPSGANVLTF.

The chain links TRBV18 to TRBJ2-7; no definite D call. Germline CDR1 and CDR2: KGHSH and LQKENI. The CDR3 length is 12 residues. V gave up 3 bases and J gave up 5 bases, with 8 bases separating them. The CDR3 DNA sequence: TGTGCCAGCTCACCGGCGGAGAACGAGCAGTACTTC. This gives the protein CASSPAENEQYF.

Here the CDR3 DNA reads TGTGCCAGCAGCGTAGGGGTGACTTCCTCCCAAGAGACCCAGTACTTC. It yields the protein CASSVGVTSSQETQYF. The chain has TRBV9 and TRBJ2-5; D is ambiguous. This CDR3 has 16 amino acids. The V end lost 0 bases, the J end lost 1 base, and 13 bases lay between the germline ends. The germline V gene has CDR1 SGDLS and CDR2 YYNGEE.